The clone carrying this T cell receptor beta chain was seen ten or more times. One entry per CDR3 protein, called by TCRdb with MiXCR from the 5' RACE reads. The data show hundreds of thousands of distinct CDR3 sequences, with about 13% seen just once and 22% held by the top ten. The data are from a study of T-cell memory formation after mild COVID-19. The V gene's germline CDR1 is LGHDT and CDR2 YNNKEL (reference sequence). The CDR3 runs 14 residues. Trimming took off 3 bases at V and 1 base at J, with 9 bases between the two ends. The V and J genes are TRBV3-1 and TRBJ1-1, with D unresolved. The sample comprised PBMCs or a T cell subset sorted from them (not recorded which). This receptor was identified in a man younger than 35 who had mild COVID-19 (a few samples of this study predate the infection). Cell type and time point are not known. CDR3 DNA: TGTGCCAGCAGCCACCCCGCATGGAACACTGAAGCTTTCTTT. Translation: CASSHPAWNTEAFF.